This TCR beta chain was recovered during a study of blood T cell repertoires in COVID-19. The method was immunoSEQ multiplex PCR; TCRdb's version includes in-frame clones alone and lacks a portion of them. Of around 450,000 clones listed, 90% are singletons. With V trimmed by 4 bases and J by 7 bases, 11 bases remained unmatched. The CDR3 is made up of 16 amino acids. The germline gives CDR1 SGDLS, CDR2 YYNGEE. The sample comprised PBMCs or T cells enriched from blood (not recorded which). The TCR comes from a young man who had recovered from COVID-19. This rearrangement joins TRBV9 to TRBJ2-1; 10 bases line up with TRBD1. CDR3 region: CASSLTGTGARNEQFF. The CDR3 DNA is TGTGCCAGCAGCCTGACCGGGACAGGGGCGAGGAATGAGCAGTTCTTC. Based on the CDR3 plus reference TRBV9 and TRBJ2-1, the full variable domain is DSGVTQTPKHLITATGQRVTLRCSPRSGDLSVYWYQQSLDQGLQFLIQYYNGEERAKGNILERFSAQQFPDLHSELNLSSLELGDSALYFCASSLTGTGARNEQFFGPGTRLTVL.